This entry is about one T cell receptor (beta chain). Its specificity is not known. V lost 1 base and J lost 9, with 7 bases in between. The germline CDR1 and CDR2 sequences are SQVTM and ANQGSEA. This CDR3 spans 11 amino acids. Making the TCR beta libraries involved quantitative 5'-RACE with molecular barcodes. TCRdb reprocessed the 5' RACE reads with MiXCR, giving one entry per CDR3 protein. The sample has some 270,000 distinct CDR3 sequences, over 15% seen once; the top ten hold around a third. These data come from a study of CD8 T cells in ankylosing spondylitis. Whole-study findings and limits: Earlier studies detected some motif variants in reactive arthritis synovial fluid and blood. A motif of 7 to 9 highly homologous TCR beta variants was seen as apparently characteristic of ankylosing spondylitis blood. Peripheral blood samples showed relatively rare disease-linked clones, and these clones were CD8+.

The clonotype comes from a male donor with ankylosing spondylitis or in good health (not recorded which). The chain uses TRBV29-1 and TRBJ2-1; D is unresolved. The sample was blood, either unsorted or a sorted T cell fraction (not recorded which). In DNA, the CDR3 is TGCAGCGTTGAAGTTGTTGTTGAGCAGTTCTTC. It encodes CSVEVVVEQFF.